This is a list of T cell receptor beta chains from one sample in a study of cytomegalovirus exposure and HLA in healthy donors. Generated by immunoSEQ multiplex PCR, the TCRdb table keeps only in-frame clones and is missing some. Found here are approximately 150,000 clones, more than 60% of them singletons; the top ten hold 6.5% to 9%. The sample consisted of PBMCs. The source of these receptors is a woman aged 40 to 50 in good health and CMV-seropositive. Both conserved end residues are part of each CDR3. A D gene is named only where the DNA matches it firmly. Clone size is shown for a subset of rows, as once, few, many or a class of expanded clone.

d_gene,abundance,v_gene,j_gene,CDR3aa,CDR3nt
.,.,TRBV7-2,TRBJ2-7,CASRGDTSSYEQYF,TGTGCCAGCAGGGGGGACACAAGCTCCTACGAGCAGTACTTC
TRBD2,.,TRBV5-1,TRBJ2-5,CASSLASGQETQYF,TGCGCCAGCAGCTTGGCTAGCGGGCAAGAGACCCAGTACTTC
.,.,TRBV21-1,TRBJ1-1,CARPGPGRQDVFAEAFF,TGTGCCAGACCCGGCCCTGGTAGACAGGATGTGTTCGCTGAAGCTTTCTTT
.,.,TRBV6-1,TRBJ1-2,CASKDQEGLRGYTF,TGTGCCAGCAAGGATCAGGAGGGGCTGAGGGGCTACACCTTC
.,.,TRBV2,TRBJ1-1,CATSKRQSNTEAFF,TGTGCCACCTCAAAGCGGCAGAGTAACACTGAAGCTTTCTTT
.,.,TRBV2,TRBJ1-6,CASQGGSNSPLHF,TGTGCCAGCCAGGGTGGAAGTAATTCACCCCTCCACTTT
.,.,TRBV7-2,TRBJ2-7,CASSLAGVNSYEQYF,TGTGCCAGCAGCCTAGCCGGGGTCAACTCCTACGAGCAGTACTTC
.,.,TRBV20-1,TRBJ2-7,CSAVLTYEQYF,TGCAGTGCCGTACTCACCTACGAGCAGTACTTC
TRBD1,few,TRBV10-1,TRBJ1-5,CASSETGDQPQHF,TGCGCCAGCAGTGAAACAGGGGATCAGCCCCAGCATTTT
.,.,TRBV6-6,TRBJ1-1,CASSHTMNTEAFF,TGTGCCAGCAGTCACACAATGAACACTGAAGCTTTCTTT
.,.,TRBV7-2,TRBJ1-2,CASSLPPGQPTNYGYTF,TGTGCCAGCAGCTTACCACCGGGACAACCGACTAACTATGGCTACACCTTC
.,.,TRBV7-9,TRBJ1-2,CASSLSGMVHTF,TGTGCCAGCAGCTTGTCAGGGATGGTCCACACCTTC
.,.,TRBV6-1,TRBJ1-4,CASNRGKATNEKLFF,TGTGCCAGCAATAGGGGAAAAGCAACTAATGAAAAACTGTTTTTT
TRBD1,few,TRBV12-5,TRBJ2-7,CASGLGDRSRSYEQYF,TGTGCTAGTGGTTTGGGGGACAGGTCCCGCTCCTACGAGCAGTACTTC
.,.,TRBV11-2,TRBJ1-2,CASSLVLGASSGYTF,TGTGCCAGCAGCTTAGTGTTGGGGGCATCTAGTGGCTACACCTTC
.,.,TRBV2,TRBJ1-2,CASMRPRDGYTF,TGTGCCAGCATGAGGCCCAGGGATGGCTACACCTTC
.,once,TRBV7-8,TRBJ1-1,CASSFSFGEGSEAFF,TGTGCCAGCAGCTTCTCTTTCGGGGAGGGCTCTGAAGCTTTCTTT
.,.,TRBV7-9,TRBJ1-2,CASSLAERYGYTF,TGTGCCAGCAGCTTAGCGGAGAGGTATGGCTACACCTTC
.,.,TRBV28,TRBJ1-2,CASSFIRRYGYTF,TGTGCCAGCAGTTTTATACGGAGATATGGCTACACCTTC
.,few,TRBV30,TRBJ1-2,CAWTGGPPRYTF,TGTGCCTGGACCGGAGGACCGCCCCGCTACACCTTC